Listed below are T cell receptor beta chains from one sample, sequenced in a study of T cells in localized non-small cell lung cancer. Assay used: immunoSEQ multiplex PCR; TCRdb lists only in-frame clones, some missing. The data show around 35,000 clones, with around 80% seen just once and about 16% held by the top ten. Sample: peripheral blood, taken before any cancer treatment. The receptor source for this set is a male donor older than 55 with stage III squamous cell lung carcinoma. Both conserved end residues are part of each CDR3. The D gene is left open where the match is weak.

TRBD2,TRBV27,TRBJ2-1,CATGGEGSYNEQFF
-,TRBV6-1,TRBJ1-4,CASSEPGPGFLEKLFF
TRBD1,TRBV7-2,TRBJ1-2,CASSSDRVRGYTF
-,TRBV4-3,TRBJ2-2,CASSLANTGELFF
TRBD2,TRBV28,TRBJ2-2,CASSSPGLARGTGELFF
-,TRBV2,TRBJ1-1,CASSGASYGGNTEAFF
-,TRBV5-5,TRBJ1-1,CASTSLTGRVDTEAFF
-,TRBV7-9,TRBJ2-1,CASSALDRRVYNEQFF
-,TRBV19,TRBJ2-3,CASRPRDGTDTQYF
-,TRBV5-8,TRBJ2-1,CASSALLAWGEQFF
-,TRBV19,TRBJ1-1,CASSTLDTANTEAFF
-,TRBV19,TRBJ1-5,CASSIISGQPNQPQHF
-,TRBV19,TRBJ2-7,CASSIQGSYEQYF
-,TRBV4-3,TRBJ2-2,CASSPLWGLGTGELFF
-,TRBV4-1,TRBJ1-1,CASSQGTNTEAFF
-,TRBV6-5,TRBJ1-1,CASRRTVNTEAFF
-,TRBV18,TRBJ1-5,CASSPVFTSNQPQHF
-,TRBV18,TRBJ1-4,CASSPKSVGANEKLFF
TRBD2,TRBV4-1,TRBJ2-5,CASSHAPGRGGTQYF
-,TRBV5-4,TRBJ1-2,CASSRQGQNYGYTF
TRBD1,TRBV2,TRBJ1-4,CASFFGTGDEKLFF
-,TRBV4-2,TRBJ1-2,CASSLAYGGVYGYTF
-,TRBV27,TRBJ2-7,CASSPRMLQGYYEQYF
-,TRBV7-6,TRBJ2-1,CASSSSAGIYNEQFF
-,TRBV6-5,TRBJ1-6,CATSANSPLHF
TRBD1,TRBV19,TRBJ2-1,CASSSSFAGGNEQFF
TRBD1,TRBV18,TRBJ1-2,CASSPPLGQIANYGYTF
-,TRBV7-8,TRBJ1-2,CASSLLPAGEMVGYTF
TRBD1,TRBV7-6,TRBJ1-2,CASSPTTGGSYGYTF
-,TRBV19,TRBJ2-2,CASSALSGDTGELFF
TRBD1,TRBV4-2,TRBJ2-7,CASSQDMPHGTDSYEQYF
-,TRBV28,TRBJ2-6,CASSGGSSSGANVLTF
-,TRBV19,TRBJ2-2,CASRGRSFGELFF
-,TRBV7-9,TRBJ2-3,CASSLDEGTDAQYF
-,TRBV6-6,TRBJ1-1,CASSKNRKNTEAFF
TRBD2,TRBV7-9,TRBJ2-3,CASLAGGSTDTQYF
-,TRBV5-5,TRBJ2-5,CASSFTPGPGTETQYF
-,TRBV2,TRBJ2-1,CASSTHPSYNEQFF
-,TRBV29-1,TRBJ2-7,CSVEWGNEQYF
-,TRBV5-8,TRBJ2-6,CASSFQASGANVLTF
TRBD1,TRBV19,TRBJ1-1,CASNPTGARTEAFF
-,TRBV9,TRBJ2-3,CASSGGGTDTQYF
-,TRBV2,TRBJ1-2,CASTGTSYGYTF
TRBD2,TRBV7-2,TRBJ2-5,CASSLSGLAQETQYF
TRBD2,TRBV28,TRBJ2-1,CASRGGGAYEQFF
-,TRBV10-3,TRBJ2-7,CAISESAGGEQYF
-,TRBV6-5,TRBJ1-1,CASSYESGVNTEAFF
-,TRBV4-2,TRBJ2-6,CASSPQPLVAGANVLTF
-,TRBV7-3,TRBJ1-1,CASSSQENTEAFF
-,TRBV28,TRBJ1-1,CASSLHRLNTEAFF
-,TRBV11-2,TRBJ2-7,CASSSNRAWGEQYF
-,TRBV29-1,TRBJ1-1,CSVSARLGAFF
-,TRBV7-8,TRBJ1-1,CASSLTANTEAFF
TRBD2,TRBV6-1,TRBJ2-1,CASWVPVGGEQFF
TRBD1,TRBV7-2,TRBJ2-7,CASSWGGTGKYEQYF
-,TRBV7-2,TRBJ1-2,CASRPRQTDPNYGYTF
TRBD1,TRBV19,TRBJ2-3,CASSPGDSRSAKTDTQYF
TRBD2,TRBV28,TRBJ2-7,CASSLGLAGGRGYEQYF
-,TRBV18,TRBJ1-4,CASSPSGRNLATNEKLFF
-,TRBV2,TRBJ1-1,CASTPPWWVQGTEAFF